This T cell receptor (beta chain) was captured by sequencing in a study of blood T cell repertoires in COVID-19. Study-level information: Spain, Italy and the United States supplied samples that represented acute and convalescent COVID-19. PBMCs, B-cell-depleted T cells, or T cells were the source of the cDNA or gDNA that made up the material.

This clone was seen a handful of times. In the source study's methods: How many nucleated cells were present was estimated from reference gene primer amplification. Data came from immunoSEQ multiplex PCR; TCRdb stores just in-frame clones and leaves some out. V and J calls and clone size are those listed in that table; D and trimming were worked out from the DNA. The sample shows about 190,000 clones, approximately 90% of them seen only once. V shed 7 bases and J shed 1 base, with 16 bases lying between them. CDR3 length: 16 residues. Germline CDR1 and CDR2: LNHDA and SQIVND (reference sequence). The chain has TRBV19 and TRBJ2-2, with D hard to call. Sequences were obtained from peripheral blood. This TCR was recovered from a human donor in a cohort sampled during active COVID-19. The CDR3 bases are TGTGCCAGTACCTGGGCCTACCCCCAGAACACCGGGGAGCTGTTTTTT. This translates into CASTWAYPQNTGELFF. Using reference TRBV19 and TRBJ2-2 for the parts outside the CDR3, the full variable domain is DGGITQSPKYLFRKEGQNVTLSCEQNLNHDAMYWYRQDPGQGLRLIYYSQIVNDFQKGDIAEGYSVSREKKESFPLTVTSAQKNPTAFYLCASTWAYPQNTGELFFGEGSRLTVL.